The T cell receptor beta chain described here comes from a study of naive and memory T cell subsets. Notes on the study in general: Clonotypes are single alpha or beta chains, not paired receptors.

The CDR3 spans 22 residues. With 8 bases clipped from V and 5 bases from J, the junction kept 28 bases outside the gene matches. Germline V gene lookup returns CDR1 MNHEY and CDR2 SVGEGT. Both TRBC1 and TRBC2 were covered by a beta constant-region primer of two equimolar oligonucleotides. Nested alpha and beta constant-region primers with the SP2 primer drove four PCR rounds on ligated cDNA. TCRdb redid the calling of the UMI-ligation and nested PCR reads with MiXCR, one entry per CDR3 protein. This table holds tens of thousands of distinct CDR3 sequences, roughly 20% found once. Alpha and beta libraries were amplified separately from the second PCR onward. Cells stained for CD3, CD4, CD8, CD45RA and CD27 were sorted into four subsets. CD45RA-CD27- cells were effector memory; CD45RA+CD27- cells were EMRA. Remarks on this clonotype: What it binds is unknown.

The clonotype comes from a human donor in good health. Sequencing was performed on effector memory CD4+ T cells from blood. Specified subset: effector memory, CD45RA- CD27-. V gene TRBV6-2 or TRBV6-3 combines with J gene TRBJ2-1; 12 bases fit TRBD2. The CDR3: CASGLPSTMLASGRVLNNEQFF. The CDR3 DNA reads as TGTGCCAGCGGACTTCCGTCAACGATGTTGGCTAGCGGGAGGGTCCTTAACAATGAGCAGTTCTTC.